This T cell receptor (beta chain) was documented in a study of cytomegalovirus exposure and HLA in healthy donors. Study context: The same platform as the approximately 660 first-cohort repertoires was used for the 120 validation repertoires, a later analysis reported. Study-level findings and limits: Associated with cytomegalovirus, according to the listing, were 170 or so TCR beta chains.

Separate from the roughly 710-subject first cohort, the roughly 120-subject validation cohort was the one that the donors belonged to. Worth noting for this clone: Its antigen is not identified.

Here immunoSEQ multiplex PCR was the method, and the copy in TCRdb shows in-frame clones only, minus some. The data contain 60,000 or so clones, just under 95% of them singletons. J was trimmed by 15 bases and V by 1 base; bases with no gene match: 9. The CDR3 spans 13 residues. The V gene's germline CDR1 is LGHNA and CDR2 YSLEER. The rearrangement links TRBV4-3 to TRBJ2-1, with TRBD2 identical over 7 bases. Source material: PBMCs. The TCR sequence derives from a man between 18 and 29 years old in good health and CMV-seronegative. The CDR3 protein is CASSQGEGRGRFF. Written as DNA, the CDR3 is TGCGCCAGCAGCCAAGGGGAGGGGAGGGGTCGGTTCTTC.